These 20 T cell receptor beta chains originate from one sample sequenced in a study of blood T cell repertoires in COVID-19 (dated by TCRdb to 2018 to 2021). Libraries were prepared through the immunoSEQ multiplex PCR assay. TCRdb took this table from immuneACCESS and kept in-frame rearrangements with V and J called. Such tables lack part of the clones; where checked against another copy, unresolved V genes explain under half of the gap, and the rest is unexplained. The sample table records around 80,000 clones; more than 65% of these occur just once. About 20% of the sample belongs to the ten largest clones. Specimen: peripheral blood. These TCRs come from an elderly woman with active or convalescent COVID-19.

This clone was detected only a few times. V and J are TRBV7-2 and TRBJ2-7, with 7 bases identical to TRBD1. This CDR3 contains 13 residues. Losses at the gene ends were 4 bases for V and 3 bases for J; bases not matched to a gene: 3. In germline, CDR1 is SGHTA, CDR2 FQGNSA. Here the CDR3 DNA reads TGTGCCAGCAGCTGGGACAGTAGCTACGAGCAGTACTTC. Protein: CASSWDSSYEQYF.

The chain is built from TRBV3-1 (or the pseudogene TRBV3-2) and TRBJ2-2; possibly TRBD2 for D (5 bases). This CDR3 has 16 residues. Germline loops: CDR1 LGHDT, CDR2 YNNKEL (reference sequence). The V and J ends lost 0 bases and 3 bases respectively, with 11 bases between them. The CDR3 DNA sequence: TGTGCCAGCAGCCAAGATTTCGGGGTTGACACCGGGGAGCTGTTTTTT. It translates to CASSQDFGVDTGELFF.

The chain is built from TRBV7-2 and TRBJ2-5; tentative D call: TRBD1 (5 bases). V lost 5 bases to trimming and J lost 0 bases, with 22 bases between them. Germline-derived CDR1 and CDR2 are SGHTA and FQGNSA. The CDR3 is 18 residues long. CDR3 in DNA: TGTGCCAGCAGCCCCCCTTTATTCGACAGTGAAGACCAAGAGACCCAGTACTTC. Its protein product is CASSPPLFDSEDQETQYF.

The chain combines TRBV6-2 or TRBV6-3 with TRBJ2-3; TRBD2 agrees at 10 bases. Germline CDR1 and CDR2: MNHEY and SVGEGT. The CDR3 is 17 amino acids. With V trimmed by 7 bases and J by 3 bases, 13 bases remained unmatched. The CDR3 loop reads CASTPVGLAGETDTQYF. In DNA, the CDR3 is TGTGCCAGCACCCCCGTAGGGCTAGCGGGGGAGACAGATACGCAGTATTTT.

J is TRBJ1-1 and V is TRBV3-1 (or the pseudogene TRBV3-2); 7 bases are a match to TRBD1. The junction had 5 bases not matched to a gene; V was cut back by 4 bases and J by 3 bases. The CDR3 extends over 14 amino acids. In germline, CDR1 is LGHDT, CDR2 YNNKEL (reference sequence). The CDR3 nucleotides read TGTGCCAGCAGCCCCAGCGGACAGGACACTGAAGCTTTCTTT. This encodes CASSPSGQDTEAFF.

This chain uses TRBV19 with TRBJ2-1; 9 bases align to TRBD1. Looked up from germline, CDR1 is LNHDA and CDR2 is SQIVND (reference sequence). The CDR3 has 15 amino acids. Trimming took 4 bases from V and 6 from J; bases not matched to a gene: 7. The CDR3 here is CASSTGDREANEQFF. The CDR3 DNA reads as TGTGCCAGTAGTACCGGGGACAGGGAAGCCAATGAGCAGTTCTTC.

V is TRBV14 and J is TRBJ1-6; D is possibly TRBD1 (5 bases). CDR3 length: 16 amino acids. Trimming took 4 bases from V and 6 from J, leaving 16 bases between them. Germline CDR1 is SGHDN and CDR2 is FVKESK. CDR3 bases: TGTGCCAGCAGCCTAATGACAGTGGGGGGTAATTCACCCCTCCACTTT. It specifies CASSLMTVGGNSPLHF.

This clone turned up a few times. This chain connects TRBV5-6 to TRBJ2-3; TRBD2 matches at 7 bases. The V gene end was trimmed by 3 bases and the J gene end by 3 bases; junction bases not matched to a gene: 7. CDR3 length equals 15 residues. Germline CDR1 SGHDT, CDR2 YYEEEE. The CDR3 nucleotides read TGTGCCAGCAGCTCCCAAGGACTAGTGACAGATACGCAGTATTTT. It encodes CASSSQGLVTDTQYF.

The chain combines TRBV6-5 with TRBJ2-5; D might be TRBD2 (7 bases). V lost 7 bases and J lost 5, with 20 bases in between. The CDR3 runs 15 residues. CDR1 is MNHEY, CDR2 SVGAGI, per germline. CDR3 DNA: TGTGCCAGCACCACCCGCTCCGGGGGGCGGGAGACCCAGTACTTC. Its protein product is CASTTRSGGRETQYF.

This clone was seen a single time. The chain joins TRBV24-1 to TRBJ1-1, with TRBD1 as a possible D gene (5 bases). CDR3 length equals 12 residues. V lost 5 bases, J lost 7 bases, and 10 bases lay in between. The V gene's germline CDR1 is KGHDR and CDR2 SFDVKD. CDR3 nucleotide sequence: TGTGCCACCAGTGGTCCAGGGATTGAAGCTTTCTTT. This gives the protein CATSGPGIEAFF.

The chain couples TRBV21-1 to TRBJ1-1; the tabulated D call, TRBD1, remains unverified against the DNA. TRBV21-1 is labeled a pseudogene. The CDR3 runs to 19 residues. CDR3 nucleotides: TGTGCCAGCAGCAAAGAAGTAAACAGGGGGCCTGACATGAACACTGAAGCTTTCTTT. Translation: CASSKEVNRGPDMNTEAFF.

This clone was observed once. The chain combines TRBV7-8 with TRBJ2-1; D is unresolved. The CDR3 sequence is 13 residues long. Germline values: CDR1 SGHVS, CDR2 FQNEAQ. The V end was cut by 1 base, the J end by 7 bases, with 8 bases between. The CDR3 DNA reads TGTGCCAGCAGCTTAGTCTCGGTAAATGAGCAGTTCTTC. It translates to CASSLVSVNEQFF. Full variable domain (outside the CDR3, taken from reference TRBV7-8 and TRBJ2-1): GAGVSQSPRYKVAKRGQDVALRCDPISGHVSLFWYQQALGQGPEFLTYFQNEAQLDKSGLPSDRFFAERPEGSVSTLKIQRTQQEDSAVYLCASSLVSVNEQFFGPGTRLTVL.

The chain joins TRBV27 to TRBJ1-4, with 7 positions matching TRBD1. The CDR3 extends over 15 amino acids. Germline-derived CDR1 and CDR2 are MNHEY and SMNVEV (reference sequence). J was trimmed by 8 bases and V by 7 bases; bases with no gene match: 13. The CDR3 loop is CASKIIGGGREKLFF. In nucleotides, the CDR3 is TGTGCCAGCAAGATAATAGGGGGCGGTCGAGAAAAACTGTTTTTT.

This clone has only one observation. This chain uses TRBV3-1 (or the pseudogene TRBV3-2) with TRBJ1-2, with 10 bases fitting TRBD1. Trimming took 5 bases from V and 4 from J; bases not matched to a gene: 10. CDR1 LGHDT and CDR2 YNNKEL come from the germline V gene (reference sequence). The CDR3 consists of 16 residues. Written as DNA, the CDR3 is TGTGCCAGCAGCGCCGGGACAGGGGTTTTCGCCTATGGCTACACCTTC. As protein: CASSAGTGVFAYGYTF.

This sequence joins TRBV6-2 or TRBV6-3 and TRBJ2-7; D not certain. CDR1 and CDR2 from the germline V gene are MNHEY and SVGEGT. CDR3 size: 12 residues. Trimming took 3 bases from V and 8 from J, leaving 11 bases between them. The DNA for the CDR3 is TGTGCCAGCAGTTATGTGGTACACCAGCAGTACTTC. Translating it yields CASSYVVHQQYF.

The J gene is TRBJ2-3, the V gene TRBV12-5; D remains unclear. Germline V gene data show CDR1 as LGHNT and CDR2 as FRNRAP. CDR3 length equals 12 residues. Trimming shortened V by 3 bases and J by 6 bases, and 7 bases separated the two germline ends. CDR3 nucleotides: TGTGCTAGTGGTTTCGACTTGGATACGCAGTATTTT. This codes for CASGFDLDTQYF.

This CDR3 is CASSSSGIKETQYF. CDR3 nucleotide sequence: TGTGCCAGCAGCTCATCAGGGATAAAAGAGACCCAGTACTTC. The chain recombines TRBV5-4 with TRBJ2-5, with D perhaps matching TRBD1 (5 bases). The CDR3 is 14 residues long. Germline-derived CDR1 and CDR2 are SGHNT and YYREEE (reference sequence). V lost 3 bases and J 3 bases, leaving 12 bases between the germline ends.

This clone was observed a few times. V usage is TRBV11-2 and J usage is TRBJ2-2, with D possibly being TRBD1 (5 bases). Germline CDR1 reads SGHAT; CDR2 reads FQNNGV. The CDR3 contains 15 residues. Trimming removed 5 bases from V and 1 base from J, with 11 bases in between. The CDR3 protein is CASSRLTGNTGELFF. The CDR3 DNA is TGTGCCAGCAGCCGCCTTACAGGGAACACCGGGGAGCTGTTTTTT.

The chain links TRBV7-3 to TRBJ1-6; D unclear. The CDR3 runs to 13 residues. The germline V gene encodes CDR1 SGHTA and CDR2 FQGTGA. Trimming took 1 base from V and 6 from J, leaving 4 bases between them. CDR3 sequence reads: CASSLNSNSPLHF. The CDR3 coding sequence is TGTGCCAGCAGCTTAAACAGTAATTCACCCCTCCACTTT.

The chain is built from TRBV21-1 and TRBJ1-1; the table's D call, TRBD1, has no DNA check behind it. TRBV21-1 is listed as a pseudogene. The CDR3 has 16 amino acids. The CDR3 protein is CASSKTRTNMNTEAFF. The CDR3 DNA reads as TGTGCCAGCAGCAAAACCCGGACAAATATGAACACTGAAGCTTTCTTT.